The next 32 T cell receptor beta chains were all read from a single sample in a study of control samples from healthy donors and cancer patients. Profiled with immunoSEQ multiplex PCR; TCRdb holds only in-frame clones, not every one. This table holds more than 80,000 clones, more than 85% found once. Sequenced: blood. The receptors shown here come from a man aged 18 to 29 in good health.

V is TRBV7-2 and J is TRBJ2-3, with 9 bases that match TRBD2. Trimming cost V 1 base and J 4 bases; bases outside gene matches: 6. The CDR3 spans 16 residues. Germline-derived CDR1 and CDR2 are SGHTA and FQGNSA. The chain's CDR3 is CASSLVGGRAPDTQYF. The DNA of the CDR3 is TGTGCCAGCAGCTTAGTCGGCGGGAGGGCCCCAGATACGCAGTATTTT.

V and J are TRBV30 and TRBJ2-2, with D perhaps TRBD2 (5 bases). CDR3 size: 13 residues. V gave up 8 bases and J gave up 5 bases, with 15 bases separating them. Germline V lookup: CDR1 GTSNPN, CDR2 SVGIG (reference sequence). The CDR3 sequence is CAQQSRGTGELFF. The CDR3 region has the DNA TGTGCCCAACAATCCCGGGGAACCGGGGAGCTGTTTTTT.

The chain employs TRBV19 and TRBJ2-3; 10 positions agree with TRBD2. V lost 7 bases to trimming and J lost 4 bases; unmatched junction nucleotides: 8. The CDR3 totals 15 residues. Germline lookup yields CDR1 LNHDA and CDR2 SQIVND (reference sequence). Written as DNA, the CDR3 is TGTGCCAGTATCTCAGCGGGAGGGTCCCCAGATACGCAGTATTTT. It translates to CASISAGGSPDTQYF.

This clone came up once. The genes are TRBV6-5 and TRBJ1-1; 7 bases fit TRBD1. Germline V gene data show CDR1 as MNHEY and CDR2 as SVGAGI. The CDR3 extends over 14 amino acids. With 4 bases clipped from V and 5 bases from J, the junction kept 7 bases outside the gene matches. CDR3 bases: TGTGCCAGCAGTTCTCTAGGGGGCTTGACTGAAGCTTTCTTT. Amino acid sequence: CASSSLGGLTEAFF.

This chain connects TRBV7-2 to TRBJ1-5; 7 positions agree with TRBD1. CDR3 length: 14 amino acids. The V gene's germline CDR1 is SGHTA and CDR2 FQGNSA. The J segment lost 7 bases and the V segment lost 3 bases, leaving 6 bases of the junction unmatched. CDR3 bases: TGTGCCAGCAGCTTTAGACAGGGTTGGCAGCCCCAGCATTTT. Translated, it gives CASSFRQGWQPQHF.

The CDR3 DNA sequence: TGTGCCAGCAGCACCCGGGACTCACCGTTCTATGAGGGCTACACCTTC. Translated: CASSTRDSPFYEGYTF. V gene TRBV9 combines with J gene TRBJ1-2, with D tentatively TRBD1 (5 bases). The CDR3 loop spans 16 amino acids. CDR1 and CDR2 (germline): SGDLS, YYNGEE. V lost 4 bases, J lost 8 bases, and 24 bases lay in between.

The chain is built from TRBV5-1 and TRBJ1-6, with 8 bases aligning to TRBD1. CDR3 length equals 14 residues. Germline CDR1 is SGHRS and CDR2 is YFSETQ. Unmatched junction bases numbered 4, after V lost 3 bases and J lost 8 bases. The CDR3 is CASSSGQGYSPLHF. In nucleotides, the CDR3 is TGCGCCAGCAGCTCCGGACAGGGCTATTCACCCCTCCACTTT.

The chain joins TRBV7-8 to TRBJ1-3, with D perhaps matching TRBD1 (5 bases). Germline V gives CDR1 SGHVS, CDR2 FQNEAQ. Trimming left V 5 bases short and J 4 bases short, with 15 bases between. There are 15 residues in the CDR3. The CDR3 loop reads CASSRSRGWGNTIYF. As DNA, the CDR3 is TGTGCCAGCAGCCGATCGAGGGGTTGGGGAAACACCATATATTTT.

The rearrangement links TRBV10-2 to TRBJ1-5, with D unresolved. In germline, CDR1 is WSHSY, CDR2 SAAADI. CDR3 length equals 12 residues. The ends were cut back, 3 bases at V and 7 bases at J, with 7 bases in the middle. The CDR3 DNA reads as TGCGCCAGCAGTGAAACCGGCCAGCCCCAGCATTTT. Translating it yields CASSETGQPQHF.

This chain's CDR3 is CASSVNQRSEAFF. CDR3 in DNA: TGTGCCAGCAGTGTAAACCAACGGAGTGAAGCTTTCTTT. The rearrangement links TRBV2 to TRBJ1-1, with D unclear. Trimming shortened V by 4 bases and J by 7 bases, and 13 bases separated the two germline ends. The germline CDR1 and CDR2 sequences are SNHLY and FYNNEI. The CDR3 has 13 amino acids.

This chain connects TRBV7-9 to TRBJ2-2; D remains unclear. The germline V gene has CDR1 SEHNR and CDR2 FQNEAQ (reference sequence). With 6 bases removed from V and 7 bases from J, the gap between germline ends came to 12 bases. The CDR3 sequence is 13 residues long. CDR3 amino acids: CASSVAALGELFF. CDR3 DNA: TGTGCCAGCAGTGTGGCGGCCCTCGGGGAGCTGTTTTTT. Full variable domain (missing parts from reference TRBV7-9 and TRBJ2-2): DTGVSQNPRHKITKRGQNVTFRCDPISEHNRLYWYRQTLGQGPEFLTYFQNEAQLEKSRLLSDRFSAERPKGSFSTLEIQRTEQGDSAMYLCASSVAALGELFFGEGSRLTVL.

This chain links TRBV19 with TRBJ1-1; TRBD1 is a possible D gene (6 bases). Germline V lookup: CDR1 LNHDA, CDR2 SQIVND (reference sequence). Trimming stripped 6 bases from V and 0 bases from J, with 14 bases between. This CDR3 is 15 amino acids long. The CDR3 region is CASSLGQSMNTEAFF. The CDR3 nucleotides are TGTGCCAGTAGCCTGGGACAATCCATGAACACTGAAGCTTTCTTT.

The V gene is TRBV5-1, the J gene TRBJ2-3; D is unresolved. Germline assignment: CDR1 SGHRS and CDR2 YFSETQ. Trimming left V 1 base short and J 4 bases short, with 16 bases between. The CDR3 contains 16 residues. In DNA, the CDR3 is TGCGCCAGCAGCTTGTCTACCGGCGTGTTTTCAGATACGCAGTATTTT. This codes for CASSLSTGVFSDTQYF. Based on the CDR3 plus reference TRBV5-1 and TRBJ2-3, the full variable domain is KAGVTQTPRYLIKTRGQQVTLSCSPISGHRSVSWYQQTPGQGLQFLFEYFSETQRNKGNFPGRFSGRQFSNSRSEMNVSTLELGDSALYLCASSLSTGVFSDTQYFGPGTRLTVL.

The chain has TRBV19 and TRBJ1-2; D possibly corresponds to TRBD1 (5 bases). CDR1 LNHDA and CDR2 SQIVND come from the germline V gene (reference sequence). V lost 7 bases, J lost 1 base, and 25 bases lay in between. The CDR3 is 18 amino acids. In DNA, the CDR3 is TGTGCCAGTACCAGCGGACGGACAAACTCCCCCTTTAACTATGGCTACACCTTC. This translates into CASTSGRTNSPFNYGYTF.

This clone has only one observation. The chain uses TRBV5-6 and TRBJ2-3, with unresolved D. CDR3 length: 13 residues. Germline values: CDR1 SGHDT, CDR2 YYEEEE. The V end was cut by 0 bases, the J end by 0 bases, with 2 bases between. This CDR3 reads CASSLASTDTQYF. The CDR3 bases are TGTGCCAGCAGCTTGGCTAGCACAGATACGCAGTATTTT.

The chain is built from TRBV9 and TRBJ1-1; D is unresolved. V shed 4 bases and J shed 1 base, with 8 bases lying between them. Germline V CDR1 and CDR2: SGDLS, YYNGEE. The CDR3 spans 13 residues. The CDR3 DNA sequence: TGTGCCAGCAGCTTAACAGAGAACACTGAAGCTTTCTTT. As protein: CASSLTENTEAFF.

The chain carries TRBV4-1 and TRBJ1-1; unclear D gene. The CDR3 is made up of 12 amino acids. Trimming took 0 bases from V and 11 from J, leaving 10 bases between them. Germline lookup yields CDR1 MGHRA and CDR2 YSYEKL. DNA of the CDR3: TGCGCCAGCAGCCAAGAAAAAGGATACGCTTTCTTT. Its translation: CASSQEKGYAFF.

The genes are TRBV6-5 and TRBJ1-1; tentatively, D is TRBD1 (5 bases). The CDR3 spans 13 residues. Germline CDR1 is MNHEY and CDR2 is SVGAGI. Trimming removed 4 bases from V and 2 bases from J, with 8 bases in between. The CDR3 coding sequence is TGTGCCAGCAGTTTCCAGGGTAACACTGAAGCTTTCTTT. Translating it yields CASSFQGNTEAFF.

The V and J genes are TRBV10-3 and TRBJ2-7, with 11 bases lining up with TRBD1. The CDR3 covers 17 residues. The junction had 4 bases not matched to a gene; V was cut back by 0 bases and J by 0 bases. Germline CDR1 ENHRY, CDR2 SYGVKD. The CDR3 here is CAISESAGTGGSYEQYF. CDR3 nucleotides: TGTGCCATCAGTGAGTCCGCCGGGACAGGGGGCTCCTACGAGCAGTACTTC.

The chain is built from TRBV27 and TRBJ2-2; 12 nucleotides align to TRBD2. There are 16 residues in the CDR3. Germline loops: CDR1 MNHEY, CDR2 SMNVEV (reference sequence). Germline trimming cut 4 bases from V and 7 bases from J; bases unmatched to any gene: 7. Here the CDR3 DNA reads TGTGCCAGCAGTTCTCGACTAGCGGGAGATTTCGGGGAGCTGTTTTTT. Translation: CASSSRLAGDFGELFF.

This chain links TRBV20-1 with TRBJ1-1, with D unclear. This CDR3 contains 11 residues. Germline V gene sequence: CDR1 DFQATT, CDR2 SNEGSKA (reference sequence). V was cut by 1 base and J by 7 bases, with 7 bases left in between. CDR3 sequence reads: CSARAWDEAFF. Written as DNA, the CDR3 is TGCAGTGCTAGAGCCTGGGATGAAGCTTTCTTT.

This clone was seen a handful of times. The chain has TRBV25-1 and TRBJ2-7; 7 bases fit TRBD2. After removal of 1 base from V and 1 base from J, the junction contained 10 bases not matched to a gene. CDR3 length equals 17 residues. Germline CDR1 reads MGHDK; CDR2 reads SYGVNS. In DNA form, the CDR3 reads TGTGCCAGCAGTGAATCTGCGGCGGGGGATCCATCCTACGAGCAGTACTTC. Translating it yields CASSESAAGDPSYEQYF.

This chain joins TRBV7-6 and TRBJ1-6; 8 nucleotides match TRBD1. The CDR3 is 16 amino acids. Trimming cost V 5 bases and J 8 bases; bases outside gene matches: 11. Germline V gene data show CDR1 as SGHVS and CDR2 as FNYEAQ. The CDR3 loop is CASSRDTGGGDSPLHF. The CDR3 DNA reads as TGTGCCAGCAGCCGAGATACAGGGGGTGGTGATTCACCCCTCCACTTT.

The rearrangement links TRBV6-5 to TRBJ2-3, with D possibly being TRBD2 (6 bases). V was shortened by 0 bases and J by 2 bases, with 9 bases between the two germline ends. This CDR3 contains 15 residues. The germline CDR1 and CDR2 sequences are MNHEY and SVGAGI. In DNA form, the CDR3 reads TGTGCCAGCAGTTACTCGGCGGGACTCACAGATACGCAGTATTTT. This sequence encodes CASSYSAGLTDTQYF.

This chain joins TRBV12-3 or TRBV12-4 and TRBJ2-1; D not resolved. Trimming shortened V by 5 bases and J by 4 bases, and 9 bases separated the two germline ends. The CDR3 contains 13 residues. This chain's CDR3 is CASSRSRYNEQFF. The CDR3 nucleotides are TGTGCCAGCAGTAGGTCCAGGTACAATGAGCAGTTCTTC.

The V gene is TRBV3-1 (or the pseudogene TRBV3-2), the J gene TRBJ1-1; D uncertain. The germline V gene encodes CDR1 LGHDT and CDR2 YNNKEL (reference sequence). CDR3 length equals 13 residues. The V and J ends lost 0 bases and 6 bases respectively, with 8 bases between them. The CDR3 is CASSQDPVSEAFF. The CDR3 coding sequence is TGTGCCAGCAGCCAAGATCCAGTTTCTGAAGCTTTCTTT.

The chain joins TRBV6-5 to TRBJ1-2; D may be TRBD1 (6 bases). Germline CDR1 is MNHEY and CDR2 is SVGAGI. The CDR3 extends over 14 amino acids. The ends were cut back, 5 bases at V and 0 bases at J, with 10 bases in the middle. CDR3 in amino acids: CASSLRGSNYGYTF. The CDR3 DNA reads TGTGCCAGCAGTCTCAGGGGATCTAACTATGGCTACACCTTC.

This chain connects TRBV3-1 (or the pseudogene TRBV3-2) to TRBJ1-2, with 7 bases matching TRBD1. The germline V gene has CDR1 LGHDT and CDR2 YNNKEL (reference sequence). Germline trimming cut 0 bases from V and 3 bases from J; bases unmatched to any gene: 4. This CDR3 has 15 amino acids. The CDR3 loop is CASSQEGTGDYGYTF. CDR3 coding DNA: TGTGCCAGCAGCCAAGAAGGTACAGGGGACTATGGCTACACCTTC.

Notes on this clone: In the same sample, other DNA sequences code for this CDR3. DNA of the CDR3: TGCGCCAGCAGCTTGGGCGTCTCTGGGGCCAACGTCCTGACTTTC. Its protein product is CASSLGVSGANVLTF. This rearrangement joins TRBV5-1 to TRBJ2-6; no firm D call. The CDR3 covers 15 residues. Trimming stripped 0 bases from V and 0 bases from J, with 4 bases between. Germline V lookup: CDR1 SGHRS, CDR2 YFSETQ. Variable domain in full (rest from reference TRBV5-1 and TRBJ2-6): KAGVTQTPRYLIKTRGQQVTLSCSPISGHRSVSWYQQTPGQGLQFLFEYFSETQRNKGNFPGRFSGRQFSNSRSEMNVSTLELGDSALYLCASSLGVSGANVLTFGAGSRLTVL.

The chain links TRBV19 to TRBJ2-1; 9 nucleotides agree with TRBD2. Germline V lookup: CDR1 LNHDA, CDR2 SQIVND (reference sequence). This CDR3 has 12 amino acids. The V and J ends lost 6 bases and 10 bases, in that order; junction bases with no gene match: 4. CDR3 in amino acids: CASSRGLAEQFF. Here the CDR3 DNA reads TGTGCCAGTAGCAGAGGACTAGCGGAGCAGTTCTTC.

As for this clone: One junction end does not reproduce the germline sequence, and a read error may be involved. The rearrangement joins TRBV12-3 or TRBV12-4 to TRBJ2-4; no clear D gene. The CDR3 has 10 residues. The CDR3 DNA reads TGTGCCAGCAGTCTCGGGCCTTCAATTTTC. The encoded protein is CASSLGPSIF.

The J gene is TRBJ2-1, the V gene TRBV7-3; D is perhaps TRBD1 (6 bases). Germline CDR1 SGHTA, CDR2 FQGTGA. V lost 0 bases and J 11 bases, leaving 14 bases between the germline ends. CDR3 length: 14 residues. The CDR3 here is CASSLTGSGAKQFF. The CDR3, as DNA: TGTGCCAGCAGCTTAACCGGATCAGGGGCTAAGCAGTTCTTC. The complete variable domain, with remaining parts taken from reference TRBV7-3 and TRBJ2-1, reads GAGVSQTPSNKVTEKGKYVELRCDPISGHTALYWYRQSLGQGPEFLIYFQGTGAADDSGLPNDRFFAVRPEGSVSTLKIQRTERGDSAVYLCASSLTGSGAKQFFGPGTRLTVL.